The entry below describes one TCR beta chain. A single record per CDR3 protein comes from TCRdb applying MiXCR to the 5' RACE reads. This table has just under 600,000 distinct CDR3 sequences, approximately 12% appearing once. The sample is drawn from a study of T cells after yellow fever vaccination. The J segment lost 13 bases and the V segment lost 0 bases, leaving 3 bases of the junction unmatched. Germline CDR1 is LGHNA and CDR2 is YSLEER. This CDR3 comprises 12 residues. The receptor was derived from a man aged 30 to 45 who received the YFV17D yellow fever vaccine. The chain uses TRBV4-3 and TRBJ1-2; the match to TRBD1 covers 9 bases. The specimen comprised PBMCs, sampled on the day of the yellow fever booster vaccination. The CDR3 protein is CASSQEQGASTF. CDR3 nucleotide sequence: TGCGCCAGCAGCCAAGAACAGGGGGCGTCCACCTTC.